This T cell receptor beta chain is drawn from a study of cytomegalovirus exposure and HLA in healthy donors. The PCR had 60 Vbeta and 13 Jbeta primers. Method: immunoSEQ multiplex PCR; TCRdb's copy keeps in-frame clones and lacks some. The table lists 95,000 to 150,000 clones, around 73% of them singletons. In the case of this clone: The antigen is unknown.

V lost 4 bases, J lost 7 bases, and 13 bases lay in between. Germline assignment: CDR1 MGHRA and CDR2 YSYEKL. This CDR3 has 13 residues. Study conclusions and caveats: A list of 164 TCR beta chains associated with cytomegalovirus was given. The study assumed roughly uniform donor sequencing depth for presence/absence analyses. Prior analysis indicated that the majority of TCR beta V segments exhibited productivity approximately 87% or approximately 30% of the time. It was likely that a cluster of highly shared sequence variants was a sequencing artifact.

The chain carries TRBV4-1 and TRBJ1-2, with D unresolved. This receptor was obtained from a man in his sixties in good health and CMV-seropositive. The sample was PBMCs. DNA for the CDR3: TGCGCCAGCAGCCCCAGGCCAGAAAGTGGCTACACCTTC. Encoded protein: CASSPRPESGYTF.